Here is one T cell receptor beta chain with its context. V trimming: 2 bases; J trimming: 6 bases; junction bases outside the gene matches: 12. Germline-derived CDR1 and CDR2 are SGHTA and FQGNSA. The CDR3 is made up of 18 amino acids. With 60 Vbeta and 13 Jbeta primers, the PCR was carried out. Only in-frame clones appear in the TCRdb table, and some are missing; sequencing was by immunoSEQ multiplex PCR. Of roughly 140,000 clones detected, more than 75% appear once; the ten largest clones hold about 3.7%. This entry is derived from a study of cytomegalovirus exposure and HLA in healthy donors. The chain couples TRBV7-2 to TRBJ1-5; 11 nucleotides agree with TRBD1. The sequenced material came from PBMCs. This sequence originates from a human donor in good health. The CDR3 region is CASSLWGWTGGFGQPQHF. CDR3 nucleotide sequence: TGTGCCAGCAGCTTATGGGGGTGGACAGGGGGCTTCGGTCAGCCCCAGCATTTT. Drawing the rest from reference TRBV7-2 and TRBJ1-5, the complete variable domain is GAGVSQSPSNKVTEKGKDVELRCDPISGHTALYWYRQSLGQGLEFLIYFQGNSAPDKSGLPSDRFSAERTGGSVSTLTIQRTQQEDSAVYLCASSLWGWTGGFGQPQHFGDGTRLSIL.